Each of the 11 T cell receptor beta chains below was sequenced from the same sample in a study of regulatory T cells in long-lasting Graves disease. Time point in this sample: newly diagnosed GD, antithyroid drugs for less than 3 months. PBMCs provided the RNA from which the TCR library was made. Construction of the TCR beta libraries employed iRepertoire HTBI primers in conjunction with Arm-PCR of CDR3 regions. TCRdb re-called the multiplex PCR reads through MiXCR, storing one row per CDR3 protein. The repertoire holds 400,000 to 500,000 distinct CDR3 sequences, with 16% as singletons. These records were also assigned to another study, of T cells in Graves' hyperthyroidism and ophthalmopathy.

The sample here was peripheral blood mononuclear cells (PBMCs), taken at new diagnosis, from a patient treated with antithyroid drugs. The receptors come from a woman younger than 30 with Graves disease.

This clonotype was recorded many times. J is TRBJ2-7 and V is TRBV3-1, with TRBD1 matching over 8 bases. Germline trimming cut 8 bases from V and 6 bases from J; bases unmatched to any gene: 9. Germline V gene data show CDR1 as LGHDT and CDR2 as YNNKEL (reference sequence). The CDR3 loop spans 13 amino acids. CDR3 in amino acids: CASSRTGNSEQYF. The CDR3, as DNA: TGTGCCAGCTCAAGGACAGGGAACAGCGAGCAGTACTTC.

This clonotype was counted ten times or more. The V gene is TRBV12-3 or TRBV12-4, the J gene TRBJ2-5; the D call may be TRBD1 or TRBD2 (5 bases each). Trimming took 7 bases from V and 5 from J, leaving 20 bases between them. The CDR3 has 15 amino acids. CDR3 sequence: CASNDGTPDWETQYF. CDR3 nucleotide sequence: TGTGCCAGCAACGACGGGACGCCGGATTGGGAGACCCAGTACTTC.

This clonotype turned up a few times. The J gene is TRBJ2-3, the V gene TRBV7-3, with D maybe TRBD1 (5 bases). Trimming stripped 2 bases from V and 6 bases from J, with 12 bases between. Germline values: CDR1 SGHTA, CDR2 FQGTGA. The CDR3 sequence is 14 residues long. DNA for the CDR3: TGTGCCAGCAGCTTACAGGGTATGATGGATACGCAGTATTTT. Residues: CASSLQGMMDTQYF.

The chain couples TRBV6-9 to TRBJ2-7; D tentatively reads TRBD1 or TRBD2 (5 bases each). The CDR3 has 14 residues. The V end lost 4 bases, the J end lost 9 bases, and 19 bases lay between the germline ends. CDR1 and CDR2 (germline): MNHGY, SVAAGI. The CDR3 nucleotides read TGTGCCAGCAGTTTATTTACCGGGACCGTCGGGCAGTACTTC. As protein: CASSLFTGTVGQYF.

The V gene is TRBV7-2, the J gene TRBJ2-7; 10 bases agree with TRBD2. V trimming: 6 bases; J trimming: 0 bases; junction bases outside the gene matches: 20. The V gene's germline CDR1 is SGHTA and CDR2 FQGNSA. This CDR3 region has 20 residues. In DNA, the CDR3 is TGTGCCAGCAGTCCACGTGCGGGGGGGACTAGCGACGCTAGCTCCTACGAGCAGTACTTC. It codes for CASSPRAGGTSDASSYEQYF.

The CDR3, as DNA: TGTGCCAGCAGGAGACGTCCGGGACAGGGGGCCAGAGAGACCCAGTACTTC. Its translation: CASRRRPGQGARETQYF. This chain links TRBV7-9 with TRBJ2-5; 12 bases map to TRBD1. Germline V gene lookup returns CDR1 SEHNR and CDR2 FQNEAQ (reference sequence). The CDR3 has 17 residues. The J segment lost 4 bases and the V segment lost 6 bases, leaving 12 bases of the junction unmatched.

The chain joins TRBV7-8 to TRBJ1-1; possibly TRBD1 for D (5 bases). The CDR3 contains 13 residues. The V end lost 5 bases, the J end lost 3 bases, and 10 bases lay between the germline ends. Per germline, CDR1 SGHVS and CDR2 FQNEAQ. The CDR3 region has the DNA TGTGCCAGCAGCAATGGGGGGGACACTGAAGCTTTCTTT. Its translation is CASSNGGDTEAFF.

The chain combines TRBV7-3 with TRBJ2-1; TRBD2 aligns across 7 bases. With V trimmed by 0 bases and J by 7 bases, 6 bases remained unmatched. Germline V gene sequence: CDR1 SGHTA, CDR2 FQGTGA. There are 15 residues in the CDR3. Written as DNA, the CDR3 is TGTGCCAGCAGCTTAACTCGCGGGAGCTTTAATGAGCAGTTCTTC. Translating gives CASSLTRGSFNEQFF.

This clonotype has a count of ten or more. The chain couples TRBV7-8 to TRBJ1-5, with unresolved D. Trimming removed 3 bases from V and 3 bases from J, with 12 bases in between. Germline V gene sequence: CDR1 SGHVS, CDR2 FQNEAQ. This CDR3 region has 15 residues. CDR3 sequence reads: CASSFRDGYNQPQHF. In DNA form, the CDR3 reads TGTGCCAGCAGCTTCCGAGACGGTTACAATCAGCCCCAGCATTTT.

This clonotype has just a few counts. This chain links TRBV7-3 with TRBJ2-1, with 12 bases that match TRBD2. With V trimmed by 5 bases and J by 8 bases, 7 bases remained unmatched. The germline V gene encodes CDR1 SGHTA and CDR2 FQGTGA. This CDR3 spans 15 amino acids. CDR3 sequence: CASSLAGGPWDEQFF. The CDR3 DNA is TGTGCCAGCAGCCTAGCGGGAGGGCCTTGGGATGAGCAGTTCTTC.

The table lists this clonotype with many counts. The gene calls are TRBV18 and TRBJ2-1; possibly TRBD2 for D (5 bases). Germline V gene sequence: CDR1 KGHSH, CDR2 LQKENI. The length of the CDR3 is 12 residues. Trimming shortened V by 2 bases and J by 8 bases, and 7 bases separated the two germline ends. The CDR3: CASSPRTYEQFF. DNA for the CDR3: TGTGCCAGCTCACCAAGGACTTATGAGCAGTTCTTC.